This TCR beta chain was captured by sequencing in a study of shared clonotypes between healthy human individuals. On this clone: Its target is unknown.

The study's findings and limits: Among the subsets, naive ones generally showed larger estimated richness than memory ones. Several donors held about 4.6% of naive CD4 clonotypes in common.

CDR3 length equals 12 residues. The V and J ends lost 6 bases and 3 bases respectively, with 7 bases between them. Germline-derived CDR1 and CDR2 are MNHEY and SMNVEV (reference sequence). Terminally differentiated effector memory CD45RA+ cells were left out of the naive CD8 fraction, which was CD45RO-negative and positively selected for CCR7. It was at deep level that the assay was run. Only in-frame clones appear in the TCRdb table, and some are missing; sequencing was by immunoSEQ multiplex PCR. In the table there are around 2.1 million clones, about 93% of which are singletons. The TCR comes from a man aged 18 to 30 in good health. Some clones in this sample may be carry-over from other donors' samples. The chain links TRBV27 to TRBJ2-3; D unresolved. Source material: naive CD8+ T cells from PBMCs. DNA for the CDR3: TGTGCCAGCAGGGACGGTACAGATACGCAGTATTTT. It codes for CASRDGTDTQYF.